This T cell receptor beta chain is drawn from a study of vaccination effects on CD4 cells after COVID-19. Overall study context: Every participant took two doses of the BNT162b2 or mRNA-1273 vaccine.

Turning to this clone: Its specificity is unknown.

The authors isolated CD4+ T cells after around nine days of culture. Points from the study as a whole: Sampling in the study covered few convalescent patients and included no early post-infection timepoints.

The CDR3 is made up of 12 amino acids. V dropped 6 bases and J dropped 1 base, with 6 bases sitting between them. Germline V CDR1 and CDR2: ENHRY, SYGVKD. Assay: immunoSEQ multiplex PCR; the TCRdb copy retains only in-frame clones and omits some. Of over 45,000 clones in the sample, 67% were seen once. The receptor comes from a human donor who received a COVID-19 vaccine. The rearrangement joins TRBV10-3 to TRBJ1-1; D uncertain. The sample was CD4+ T cells from PBMCs cultured without peptide, taken before COVID-19 vaccination. The CDR3 spells CAIRAGNTEAFF. The CDR3 nucleotides read TGTGCCATCAGGGCCGGGAACACTGAAGCTTTCTTT.